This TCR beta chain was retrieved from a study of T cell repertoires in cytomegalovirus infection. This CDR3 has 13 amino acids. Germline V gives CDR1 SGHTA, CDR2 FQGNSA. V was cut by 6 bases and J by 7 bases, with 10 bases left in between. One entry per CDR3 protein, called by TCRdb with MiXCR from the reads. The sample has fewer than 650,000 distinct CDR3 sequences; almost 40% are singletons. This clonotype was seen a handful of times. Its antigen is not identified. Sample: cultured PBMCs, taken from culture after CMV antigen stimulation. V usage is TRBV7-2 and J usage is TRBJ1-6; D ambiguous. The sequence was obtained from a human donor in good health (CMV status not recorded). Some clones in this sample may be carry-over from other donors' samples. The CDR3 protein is CASSLSPNSPLHF. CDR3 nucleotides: TGTGCCAGCAGTTTATCACCAAATTCACCCCTCCACTTT.